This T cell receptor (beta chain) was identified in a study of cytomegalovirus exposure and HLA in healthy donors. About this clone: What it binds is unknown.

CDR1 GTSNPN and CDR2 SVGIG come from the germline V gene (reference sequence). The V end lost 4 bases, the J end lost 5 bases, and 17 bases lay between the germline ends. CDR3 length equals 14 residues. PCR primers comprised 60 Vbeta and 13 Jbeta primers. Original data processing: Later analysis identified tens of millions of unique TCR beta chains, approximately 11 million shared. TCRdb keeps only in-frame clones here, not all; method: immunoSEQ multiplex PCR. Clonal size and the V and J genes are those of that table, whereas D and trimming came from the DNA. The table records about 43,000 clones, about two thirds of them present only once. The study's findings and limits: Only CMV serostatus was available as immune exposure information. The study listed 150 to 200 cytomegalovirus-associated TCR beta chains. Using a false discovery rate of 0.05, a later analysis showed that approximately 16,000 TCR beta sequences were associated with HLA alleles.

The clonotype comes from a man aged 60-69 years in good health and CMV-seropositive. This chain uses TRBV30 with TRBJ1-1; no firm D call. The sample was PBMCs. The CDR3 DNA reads TGTGCCTGGACCCGCGGGCCTCCGGGAACTGAAGCTTTCTTT. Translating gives CAWTRGPPGTEAFF.